This T cell receptor (beta chain) stems from a study of shared clonotypes between healthy human individuals. The study's findings and limits: Compared with memory subsets, naive subsets generally had larger estimated richness. The study found about 5% of naive CD4 clonotypes shared across several donors.

The assay ran at deep level. Per the study methods: Junction-only immunoSEQ data arrived without quality scores, meaning filtering differed. Clones were sequenced by immunoSEQ multiplex PCR, and TCRdb holds only the in-frame ones, with some missing. V and J calls and clone size come straight from that table; D and trimming were deduced from the DNA. The sample includes 650,000 to 750,000 clones, 72% of them seen just once. In the case of this clone: No antigen is known for it.

The CDR3 sequence is 15 residues long. CDR1 is MDHEN and CDR2 is SYDVKM in the germline V gene. V was cut by 5 bases and J by 3 bases, with 16 bases left in between. This chain joins TRBV28 and TRBJ1-1; no clear D. The sequenced sample was memory CD4+ T cells sorted from blood. Subset denoted: CD45RA-negative fraction. The sequence was collected from a woman aged 25 to 39 in good health. DNA of the CDR3: TGTGCCAGCAGTCCACCGATTGGGCTGCACACTGAAGCTTTCTTT. Translation: CASSPPIGLHTEAFF.